Below are 32 T cell receptor beta chains sequenced from a single sample in a study of blood T cells in healthy people across ages. Combining a sample-barcoded 5' primer with a J-beta primer mix, a second PCR ran for 7 to 11 cycles. Using its own MiXCR run on the 5' RACE reads, TCRdb lists one record per CDR3 protein. The sample records fewer than 1.5 million distinct CDR3 sequences, approximately 42% being singletons. Source material: blood. Receptors originate from a woman aged 18-29 years in good health.

The chain employs TRBV2 and TRBJ2-5; 8 bases map to TRBD2. Germline values: CDR1 SNHLY, CDR2 FYNNEI. Germline trimming cut 4 bases from V and 3 bases from J; bases unmatched to any gene: 7. This CDR3 comprises 15 residues. This CDR3 reads CASSGNSGGEETQYF. As DNA, the CDR3 is TGTGCCAGCAGTGGTAACAGCGGGGGAGAAGAGACCCAGTACTTC.

The V gene is TRBV14, the J gene TRBJ2-4; possibly TRBD1 for D (6 bases). The CDR3 is made up of 20 amino acids. CDR1 is SGHDN and CDR2 is FVKESK in the germline V gene. The ends were cut back, 0 bases at V and 0 bases at J, with 21 bases in the middle. CDR3 coding DNA: TGTGCCAGCAGCCAAGATACGTACGGCAGGGGTCCACTAGCCAAAAACATTCAGTACTTC. Translation: CASSQDTYGRGPLAKNIQYF.

J is TRBJ2-3 and V is TRBV7-3, with D perhaps matching TRBD2 (6 bases). V lost 7 bases and J lost 5, with 22 bases in between. The CDR3 has 16 amino acids. Germline V gene sequence: CDR1 SGHTA, CDR2 FQGTGA. CDR3 nucleotide sequence: TGTGCCAGCAAATTAACCCGGGACTCCGTGGGAGATACGCAGTATTTT. This encodes CASKLTRDSVGDTQYF.

This clonotype showed up just a few times. The rearrangement joins TRBV3-1 to TRBJ2-1; TRBD2 is a possible D gene (6 bases). This CDR3 region has 14 residues. The germline gives CDR1 LGHDT, CDR2 YNNKEL (reference sequence). Trimming shortened V by 0 bases and J by 6 bases, and 9 bases separated the two germline ends. The CDR3 here is CASSQEGGTNEQFF. CDR3 DNA sequence: TGTGCCAGCAGCCAAGAAGGAGGGACCAATGAGCAGTTCTTC.

V and J are TRBV11-1 and TRBJ2-6; TRBD2 aligns across 16 bases. The CDR3 is 23 residues long. V lost 4 bases and J lost 3; bases outside the gene matches: 18. Germline CDR1 is SGHAT and CDR2 is FQDESV (reference sequence). This CDR3 reads CASSSNSGLAGGPAYDGANVLTF. Here the CDR3 DNA reads TGTGCCAGCAGCTCGAATTCGGGACTAGCGGGGGGGCCAGCTTATGATGGGGCCAACGTCCTGACTTTC.

The chain employs TRBV7-8 and TRBJ2-3, with 7 bases identical to TRBD2. Germline CDR1 SGHVS, CDR2 FQNEAQ. After removal of 5 bases from V and 2 bases from J, the junction contained 13 bases not matched to a gene. The CDR3 is made up of 17 amino acids. In DNA form, the CDR3 reads TGTGCCAGCAGCCTGAGACTAGCCCTCTTGAACACAGATACGCAGTATTTT. Its protein is CASSLRLALLNTDTQYF.

This rearrangement joins TRBV6-1 to TRBJ2-3; D is unclear. The CDR3 contains 17 residues. The V gene lost 2 bases and the J gene lost 0 bases, with 15 bases spanning the gap. Per the germline V gene, CDR1 is MNHNS and CDR2 is SASEGT. CDR3 in DNA: TGTGCCAGCAGTGAACCCAGCCTGCGTCCTAGCACAGATACGCAGTATTTT. It translates to CASSEPSLRPSTDTQYF.

As to this clonotype: This clone may be a read error of a much larger clone one base away. The V call is TRBV29-1, the J call TRBJ2-7, with D uncertain. V was shortened by 3 bases and J by 7 bases, with 10 bases between the two germline ends. There are 11 residues in the CDR3. CDR1 is SQVTM, CDR2 ANQGSEA, per germline. CDR3: CSVELSGEQYF. The CDR3 DNA sequence: TGCAGCGTTGAGCTCTCCGGTGAGCAGTACTTC.

This clonotype was seen a few times. The chain has TRBV20-1 and TRBJ2-1, with D tentatively TRBD2 (6 bases). Germline-derived CDR1 and CDR2 are DFQATT and SNEGSKA (reference sequence). V was clipped by 1 base and J by 6 bases, with 16 bases between them. CDR3 size: 15 residues. CDR3 in amino acids: CSARAAVLGGNEQFF. As DNA, the CDR3 is TGCAGTGCTAGAGCGGCGGTATTGGGGGGCAATGAGCAGTTCTTC.

This clonotype was found a few times. The V and J genes are TRBV20-1 and TRBJ1-1, with TRBD1 matching 7 bases. From germline, CDR1 is DFQATT and CDR2 SNEGSKA (reference sequence). The CDR3 extends over 11 amino acids. CDR3 bases: TGCAGCGCCCTGACGACAGGGGAAGCTTTCTTT. This translates into CSALTTGEAFF.

The V and J genes are TRBV12-3 or TRBV12-4 and TRBJ2-7; perhaps TRBD1 as D (5 bases). The CDR3 totals 13 residues. Between the trimmed V and J ends, which lost 6 bases and 3 bases, there was a span of 12 bases. The CDR3 DNA follows: TGTGCCAGCAGGCCACGACAGAGCTACGAGCAGTACTTC. This sequence encodes CASRPRQSYEQYF.

This clonotype was counted a single time. V and J are TRBV19 and TRBJ2-1, with unresolved D. Trimming left V 5 bases short and J 1 base short, with 15 bases between. The CDR3 contains 16 residues. The germline V gene encodes CDR1 LNHDA and CDR2 SQIVND (reference sequence). The CDR3 protein is CASSVSRVGSYNEQFF. The CDR3 DNA reads as TGTGCCAGTAGTGTCTCCCGGGTTGGGTCCTACAATGAGCAGTTCTTC.

The chain is built from TRBV3-1 and TRBJ1-2, with D possibly matching TRBD1 (5 bases). The CDR3 runs 15 residues. Germline loops: CDR1 LGHDT, CDR2 YNNKEL (reference sequence). V dropped 0 bases and J dropped 3 bases, with 11 bases sitting between them. The CDR3 DNA sequence: TGTGCCAGCAGCCAAGATTCAGGGTGGTACTATGGCTACACCTTC. It specifies CASSQDSGWYYGYTF.

This clonotype appeared a few times. The chain uses TRBV5-1 and TRBJ1-2, with D possibly matching TRBD1 (5 bases). CDR3 length: 15 residues. Germline V gives CDR1 SGHRS, CDR2 YFSETQ. V was shortened by 4 bases and J by 6 bases, with 19 bases between the two germline ends. The CDR3 region is CASSPTLRDSNGYTF. The DNA of the CDR3 is TGCGCCAGCAGCCCCACCCTCAGGGATTCGAATGGCTACACCTTC.

The rearrangement uses TRBV7-9 and TRBJ2-7; either TRBD1 or TRBD2 may fit D (5 bases each). Between the trimmed V and J ends, which lost 6 bases and 2 bases, there was a span of 14 bases. Germline values: CDR1 SEHNR, CDR2 FQNEAQ (reference sequence). The CDR3 spans 14 residues. Here the CDR3 reads CASSGTGVTYEQYF. Here the CDR3 DNA reads TGTGCCAGCAGTGGGACCGGGGTTACCTACGAGCAGTACTTC.

This chain links TRBV6-5 with TRBJ2-1; TRBD2 aligns across 12 bases. V shed 6 bases and J 8 bases; nucleotides not matched to a gene: 5. Germline CDR1 is MNHEY and CDR2 is SVGAGI. The CDR3 covers 14 residues. The DNA of the CDR3 is TGTGCCAGCAGGCTGACTAGCGGGAGATATGAGCAGTTCTTC. This encodes CASRLTSGRYEQFF.

This chain joins TRBV3-1 and TRBJ2-5, with D perhaps matching TRBD1 or TRBD2 (5 bases each). Germline CDR1 reads LGHDT; CDR2 reads YNNKEL (reference sequence). Trimming shortened V by 0 bases and J by 4 bases, and 9 bases separated the two germline ends. This CDR3 is 14 amino acids long. CDR3 amino acids: CASSQDTRGETQYF. Written as DNA, the CDR3 is TGTGCCAGCAGCCAAGATACGAGGGGAGAGACCCAGTACTTC.

Here the CDR3 DNA reads TGTGCCAGCAGCCAAGATCTGCCGAATCGAGTGGGGCTGGGCAAAAACATTCAGTACTTC. Amino acid sequence: CASSQDLPNRVGLGKNIQYF. The rearrangement links TRBV3-1 to TRBJ2-4, with a weak D call TRBD1 (5 bases). V lost 0 bases to trimming and J lost 3 bases, with 24 bases between them. Looked up from germline, CDR1 is LGHDT and CDR2 is YNNKEL (reference sequence). This CDR3 spans 20 amino acids. The complete variable domain, with remaining parts taken from reference TRBV3-1 and TRBJ2-4, reads DTAVSQTPKYLVTQMGNDKSIKCEQNLGHDTMYWYKQDSKKFLKIMFSYNNKELIINETVPNRFSPKSPDKAHLNLHINSLELGDSAVYFCASSQDLPNRVGLGKNIQYFGAGTRLSVL.

This clonotype was seen a handful of times. The CDR3 DNA sequence: TGTGCCAGCAGCCCCCGACTAGCGGGTCTTAGCACAGATACGCAGTATTTT. The encoded protein is CASSPRLAGLSTDTQYF. The V call is TRBV7-3, the J call TRBJ2-3; 10 bases line up with TRBD2. J gave up 0 bases and V 5 bases, and 8 bases lay outside the gene matches. CDR1 SGHTA and CDR2 FQGTGA come from the germline V gene. The CDR3 runs to 17 residues.

The gene calls are TRBV2 and TRBJ1-6, with D tentatively TRBD1 (5 bases). The CDR3 has 15 amino acids. Germline CDR1 SNHLY, CDR2 FYNNEI. The V gene lost 1 base and the J gene lost 8 bases, with 12 bases spanning the gap. The CDR3, as DNA: TGTGCCAGCAGTGAAGGGGGGAGATCTGATTCACCCCTCCACTTT. This codes for CASSEGGRSDSPLHF.

The rearrangement joins TRBV20-1 to TRBJ2-1, with 7 bases lining up with TRBD2. The CDR3 spans 13 residues. V lost 5 bases to trimming and J lost 7 bases; unmatched junction nucleotides: 8. The germline gives CDR1 DFQATT, CDR2 SNEGSKA (reference sequence). CDR3 amino acids: CSAPRLAWNEQFF. As DNA, the CDR3 is TGCAGTGCTCCGAGACTAGCATGGAATGAGCAGTTCTTC.

Turning to this clonotype: Sequence at one end of the junction differs from germline and may be a read error. This chain connects TRBV9 to TRBJ2-1, with D perhaps being TRBD1 or TRBD2 (6 bases each). Germline CDR1 reads SGDLS; CDR2 reads YYNGEE. The CDR3 is made up of 15 amino acids. CDR3 sequence (DNA): TGTGCCAGCAGCGTAGAGGGGGGTGGGGGTAATGGGCAGTTCTTC. This translates into CASSVEGGGGNGQFF.

Only one count was recorded for this clonotype. The chain carries TRBV15 and TRBJ2-7, with D unclear. With 0 bases removed from V and 7 bases from J, the gap between germline ends came to 16 bases. Germline assignment: CDR1 LNHNV and CDR2 YYDKDF (reference sequence). There are 15 residues in the CDR3. The DNA of the CDR3 is TGTGCCACCAGCAGAGACCGAATCTCCTACAATGAGCAGTACTTC. This codes for CATSRDRISYNEQYF.

The chain uses TRBV30 and TRBJ1-1, with D perhaps matching TRBD1 (5 bases). This CDR3 region has 13 residues. Trimming took 4 bases from V and 1 from J, leaving 10 bases between them. Germline CDR1 GTSNPN, CDR2 SVGIG (reference sequence). The CDR3 nucleotides are TGTGCCTGGACGAGGACACAGAACACTGAAGCTTTCTTT. Its translation is CAWTRTQNTEAFF.

Details on this clonotype: This may be a read error: a much more frequent sequence differs by one nucleotide. The chain employs TRBV20-1 and TRBJ2-7; D perhaps matches TRBD2 (6 bases). The CDR3 consists of 13 residues. In germline, CDR1 is DFQATT, CDR2 SNEGSKA (reference sequence). Trimming shortened V by 3 bases and J by 7 bases, and 16 bases separated the two germline ends. CDR3 nucleotide sequence: TGCAGTGCTAGCGGGGGTCCCTACAATGAGCAGTACTTC. Translated, it gives CSASGGPYNEQYF.

The chain carries TRBV11-2 and TRBJ2-1; 11 positions agree with TRBD2. In germline, CDR1 is SGHAT, CDR2 FQNNGV. The CDR3 runs to 19 residues. Germline trimming cut 0 bases from V and 0 bases from J; bases unmatched to any gene: 7. The CDR3 here is CASSLDGTSGGPSYNEQFF. The DNA of the CDR3 is TGTGCCAGCAGCTTAGACGGGACTAGCGGAGGGCCCTCCTACAATGAGCAGTTCTTC.

The chain employs TRBV2 and TRBJ1-5, with no clear D. V gave up 7 bases and J gave up 0 bases, with 10 bases separating them. The CDR3 is made up of 14 amino acids. The germline gives CDR1 SNHLY, CDR2 FYNNEI. The CDR3 DNA reads as TGTGCCAGCAATGCGATAAATAGCAATCAGCCCCAGCATTTT. Its translation is CASNAINSNQPQHF. Together with reference TRBV2 and TRBJ1-5, the CDR3 gives the full variable domain: EPEVTQTPSHQVTQMGQEVILRCVPISNHLYFYWYRQILGQKVEFLVSFYNNEISEKSEIFDDQFSVERPDGSNFTLKIRSTKLEDSAMYFCASNAINSNQPQHFGDGTRLSIL.

The chain links TRBV20-1 to TRBJ2-2; D remains ambiguous. Germline V gene data show CDR1 as DFQATT and CDR2 as SNEGSKA (reference sequence). This CDR3 region has 16 residues. V lost 2 bases, J lost 2 bases, and 15 bases lay in between. The CDR3 nucleotides are TGCAGTGCTAGAATATCGACTCAAACAAACACCGGGGAGCTGTTTTTT. Translating gives CSARISTQTNTGELFF.

V is TRBV7-2 and J is TRBJ1-4, with 9 bases lining up with TRBD1. The junction had 6 bases not matched to a gene; V was cut back by 2 bases and J by 8 bases. The CDR3 contains 15 residues. CDR1 and CDR2 (germline): SGHTA, FQGNSA. CDR3 sequence: CASSLWGQGGEKLFF. The CDR3 DNA sequence: TGTGCCAGCAGCTTATGGGGACAGGGTGGAGAAAAACTGTTTTTT. The variable domain in full, with the rest retrieved from reference TRBV7-2 and TRBJ1-4, is GAGVSQSPSNKVTEKGKDVELRCDPISGHTALYWYRQSLGQGLEFLIYFQGNSAPDKSGLPSDRFSAERTGGSVSTLTIQRTQQEDSAVYLCASSLWGQGGEKLFFGSGTQLSVL.

The chain has TRBV25-1 and TRBJ1-1; no clear D. V lost 7 bases to trimming and J lost 1 base, with 10 bases between them. The CDR3 spans 13 residues. Germline V gives CDR1 MGHDK, CDR2 SYGVNS. The DNA for the CDR3 is TGTGCCAGCACCGTCCAGGAGAACACTGAAGCTTTCTTT. This sequence encodes CASTVQENTEAFF. Based on the CDR3 plus reference TRBV25-1 and TRBJ1-1, the full variable domain is EADIYQTPRYLVIGTGKKITLECSQTMGHDKMYWYQQDPGMELHLIHYSYGVNSTEKGDLSSESTVSRIRTEHFPLTLESARPSHTSQYLCASTVQENTEAFFGQGTRLTVV.

This rearrangement joins TRBV25-1 to TRBJ2-5, with D possibly TRBD1 on 6 matching bases. The CDR3 is made up of 14 amino acids. Deletions cut 7 bases from V and 9 bases from J, with 21 bases between. The germline CDR1 and CDR2 sequences are MGHDK and SYGVNS. CDR3 residues: CASTTGPQGRAQYF. CDR3 DNA sequence: TGTGCCAGCACCACAGGGCCCCAAGGAAGGGCCCAGTACTTC.

This clonotype was counted between two and nine times. The chain employs TRBV11-2 and TRBJ1-1; maybe TRBD1 (6 bases). The CDR3 is 14 amino acids. Germline values: CDR1 SGHAT, CDR2 FQNNGV. Trimming removed 5 bases from V and 1 base from J, with 11 bases in between. In DNA, the CDR3 is TGTGCCAGCAGCAACAGGGTATCGAACACTGAAGCTTTCTTT. Its translation: CASSNRVSNTEAFF.